The sequence of this T cell receptor (beta chain) was determined in a study of blood T cell repertoires in COVID-19. Across the whole study: The United States, Italy and Spain were the sources of the acute and convalescent COVID-19 samples. T cells, B-cell-depleted T cells, or PBMCs provided the cDNA or gDNA that served as material.

V was pared by 1 base and J by 6 bases, with 7 bases of the junction left unmatched. CDR3 size: 15 residues. Germline V lookup: CDR1 SGHRS, CDR2 YFSETQ. Per the original methods: Nucleated cell counts were estimated from reference gene primer amplification. Clones were read by immunoSEQ multiplex PCR, and TCRdb kept only the in-frame ones, dropping some. The V and J calls and clone size were taken over from that table, and D and trimming were inferred from the DNA. This sample has roughly 260,000 clones; 82% occur once, and the top ten carry about 5.3%. The receptor's source is a woman at least 80 years old with active or convalescent COVID-19. The rearrangement links TRBV5-1 to TRBJ1-5; 7 bases fit TRBD1. The sequencing input was peripheral blood. The DNA for the CDR3 is TGCGCCAGCAGCTTGACAGGGGATTTCGGTCAGCCCCAGCATTTT. It translates to CASSLTGDFGQPQHF.